A single sample gave rise to the 25 T cell receptor beta chains below, sequenced in a study of T cells in Graves' hyperthyroidism and ophthalmopathy. Amplification targeted TCR beta CDR3 regions from RNA transcripts. In the first-round RT-PCR of the TCR CDR3, the HTBI primer set was used. TCRdb re-called the multiplex PCR reads with MiXCR, one entry per CDR3 protein. The data show 500,000 or so distinct CDR3 sequences, roughly 18% seen once. Source material: blood. The receptors stem from a woman under 30 with Graves' ophthalmopathy.

The chain couples TRBV5-5 to TRBJ2-5, with D unresolved. CDR1 is SGHKS, CDR2 YYEKEE, per germline (reference sequence). The CDR3 has 14 residues. The V end was cut by 5 bases, the J end by 5 bases, with 16 bases between. The CDR3 loop is CASSPLERRETQYF. The CDR3 region has the DNA TGTGCCAGCAGTCCTCTAGAAAGGCGGGAGACCCAGTACTTC.

This clonotype appeared many times. The chain couples TRBV7-3 to TRBJ2-7; tentative D call: TRBD1 (6 bases). Deletions cut 1 base from V and 5 bases from J, with 9 bases between. The CDR3 covers 13 residues. The germline CDR1 and CDR2 sequences are SGHTA and FQGTGA. The CDR3, as DNA: TGTGCCAGCAGCTTAAATCCAGGGGACGAGCAGTACTTC. This encodes CASSLNPGDEQYF.

This clonotype was counted many times. V gene TRBV10-3 combines with J gene TRBJ1-2; tentative D call: TRBD1 (6 bases). The ends were cut back, 10 bases at V and 4 bases at J, with 19 bases in the middle. CDR3 length: 14 residues. CDR1 is ENHRY and CDR2 is SYGVKD in the germline V gene. CDR3 nucleotide sequence: TGTGCCAGCCGACCACCCGGGGGCGGCTATGGCTACACCTTC. Its protein is CASRPPGGGYGYTF.

The CDR3 DNA reads as TGCGCCAGCAGCTTACCGGCTACGGCGAACACCGGGGAGCTGTTTTTT. Its protein is CASSLPATANTGELFF. The chain recombines TRBV5-1 with TRBJ2-2; no reliable D call. The CDR3 spans 16 residues. The V and J ends lost 2 bases and 0 bases respectively, with 11 bases between them. The germline gives CDR1 SGHRS, CDR2 YFSETQ.

This clonotype came up a few times. V is TRBV5-6 and J is TRBJ1-6; 7 positions match TRBD1. The ends lost 0 bases at V and 4 bases at J; junction bases unmatched: 4. The CDR3 consists of 16 residues. Germline V gene lookup returns CDR1 SGHDT and CDR2 YYEEEE. The CDR3 DNA follows: TGTGCCAGCAGCTTGGCGCTACAGGGGTATAATTCACCCCTCCACTTT. This codes for CASSLALQGYNSPLHF.

This clonotype was observed a handful of times. The V and J genes are TRBV7-2 and TRBJ1-2; a weak D match, TRBD1 (6 bases). The V end lost 3 bases, the J end lost 3 bases, and 11 bases lay between the germline ends. The CDR3 extends over 14 amino acids. Germline values: CDR1 SGHTA, CDR2 FQGNSA. CDR3 coding DNA: TGTGCCAGCAGCTTGACGGACAGCTACTATGGCTACACCTTC. Amino acid sequence: CASSLTDSYYGYTF.

This clonotype was seen repeatedly, ten times or more. The CDR3 loop is CASSLGETVGNPEAFF. DNA of the CDR3: TGTGCCAGCAGCTTAGGTGAGACAGTCGGGAATCCTGAAGCTTTCTTT. This rearrangement joins TRBV11-2 to TRBJ1-1, with D perhaps TRBD1 (5 bases). V dropped 1 base and J dropped 6 bases, with 18 bases sitting between them. The germline V gene has CDR1 SGHAT and CDR2 FQNNGV. The CDR3 totals 16 residues.

The chain is built from TRBV19 and TRBJ1-6, with D tentatively TRBD1 (5 bases). The V gene's germline CDR1 is LNHDA and CDR2 SQIVND (reference sequence). V lost 1 base and J 8 bases, leaving 12 bases between the germline ends. The CDR3 loop spans 15 amino acids. Here the CDR3 DNA reads TGTGCCAGTAGTATAGCAGGGTATGGCGATTCACCCCTCCACTTT. It yields the protein CASSIAGYGDSPLHF.

This clonotype has more than one count but fewer than ten. The V gene is TRBV12-3 or TRBV12-4, the J gene TRBJ1-4; no definite D call. The CDR3 consists of 12 residues. The germline V and J ends were trimmed by 3 bases and 6 bases, with 5 bases remaining between them. CDR3 amino acids: CASSFGDEKLFF. CDR3 bases: TGTGCCAGCAGTTTCGGGGATGAAAAACTGTTTTTT.

As regards this clonotype: Compared with germline, one end of the junction differs, possibly owing to a read error. The J gene is TRBJ2-2, the V gene TRBV5-1, with D possibly matching TRBD2 (5 bases). CDR3 length: 11 amino acids. Germline CDR1 reads SGHRS; CDR2 reads YFSETQ. CDR3 in amino acids: CASRNTGELVF. CDR3 nucleotides: TGCGCCAGCAGGAACACCGGGGAGCTGGTTTTT.

In its sample, this clonotype was seen many times. The chain recombines TRBV3-1 with TRBJ2-1; a weak D match, TRBD1 (5 bases). Germline V gene sequence: CDR1 LGHDT, CDR2 YNNKEL (reference sequence). Between the trimmed V and J ends, which lost 0 bases and 6 bases, there was a span of 9 bases. This CDR3 is built from 14 residues. CDR3: CASSQDLQGNEQFF. The CDR3 DNA follows: TGTGCCAGCAGCCAAGATCTGCAGGGCAATGAGCAGTTCTTC.

Many counts were recorded for this clonotype. This chain joins TRBV30 and TRBJ2-5; D is perhaps TRBD2 (5 bases). Germline V CDR1 and CDR2: GTSNPN, SVGIG (reference sequence). The CDR3 loop spans 13 amino acids. V was shortened by 5 bases and J by 1 base, with 11 bases between the two germline ends. The CDR3 nucleotides are TGTGCCTGGGTTCCGGACTCCCAAGAGACCCAGTACTTC. This gives the protein CAWVPDSQETQYF.

This clonotype was found many times. The V call is TRBV27, the J call TRBJ1-2, with D uncertain. The CDR3 runs to 13 residues. Germline V gene sequence: CDR1 MNHEY, CDR2 SMNVEV (reference sequence). Deletions cut 6 bases from V and 5 bases from J, with 13 bases between. The CDR3 reads CASRGLEGYGYTF. In nucleotides, the CDR3 is TGTGCCAGCAGAGGCCTGGAGGGTTATGGCTACACCTTC.

This clonotype is a singleton in its sample. The chain joins TRBV4-1 to TRBJ1-4; D is ambiguous. CDR1 MGHRA and CDR2 YSYEKL come from the germline V gene. V shed 5 bases and J shed 0 bases, with 4 bases lying between them. CDR3 size: 13 residues. CDR3 sequence (DNA): TGCGCCAGCAGCAGTGCAACTAATGAAAAACTGTTTTTT. The encoded protein is CASSSATNEKLFF.

The CDR3 reads CAISENSPSGSSYNEQFF. CDR3 sequence (DNA): TGTGCCATCAGTGAAAACTCGCCTAGCGGGAGTTCATACAATGAGCAGTTCTTC. This sequence joins TRBV10-3 and TRBJ2-1, with 10 positions matching TRBD2. The junction had 12 bases not matched to a gene; V was cut back by 3 bases and J by 4 bases. This CDR3 is built from 18 residues. From germline, CDR1 is ENHRY and CDR2 SYGVKD.

This clonotype was counted between two and nine times. The CDR3 is CASSEYHYGYTF. For the CDR3, the DNA is TGTGCCAGCAGTGAATACCACTATGGCTACACCTTC. The genes are TRBV6-1 and TRBJ1-2, with D unresolved. The V end was cut by 2 bases, the J end by 3 bases, with 4 bases between. Germline values: CDR1 MNHNS, CDR2 SASEGT. The CDR3 has 12 residues.

The rearrangement joins TRBV19 to TRBJ1-5; a possible D gene is TRBD1 (6 bases). CDR1 and CDR2 from the germline V gene are LNHDA and SQIVND (reference sequence). CDR3 length equals 14 residues. Trimming left V 4 bases short and J 5 bases short, with 12 bases between. The CDR3 DNA follows: TGTGCCAGTAGTAGCAGGGGATCTTATCAGCCCCAGCATTTT. Translation: CASSSRGSYQPQHF.

This clonotype was counted a few times. The CDR3 spells CASSEEGPGTAYEQYF. DNA for the CDR3: TGTGCCAGCAGTGAAGAGGGCCCCGGGACCGCCTACGAGCAGTACTTC. The rearrangement links TRBV6-1 to TRBJ2-7, with D perhaps given as TRBD1 or TRBD2 (5 bases each). The CDR3 runs to 16 residues. In germline, CDR1 is MNHNS, CDR2 SASEGT. Trimming pared 1 base from V and 2 bases from J, leaving 15 bases between.

This clonotype was seen at least ten times. The chain employs TRBV28 and TRBJ1-6; 9 bases are a match to TRBD1. CDR3 length equals 18 residues. In germline, CDR1 is MDHEN, CDR2 SYDVKM. With 4 bases clipped from V and 7 bases from J, the junction kept 14 bases outside the gene matches. CDR3 residues: CASSSPEGQGGWNSPLHF. The CDR3 DNA follows: TGTGCCAGCAGTTCTCCCGAGGGACAGGGAGGTTGGAATTCACCCCTCCACTTT.

To note about this clonotype: This may arise from a read error, as a much more abundant clone is one base away. The V and J genes are TRBV13 and TRBJ1-6, with a possible D match to TRBD1 (6 bases). The CDR3 loop spans 15 amino acids. Germline V gene data show CDR1 as PRHDT and CDR2 as FYEKMQ (reference sequence). V lost 2 bases, J lost 9 bases, and 14 bases lay in between. The CDR3 region is CASSLRTGMASPLHF. In DNA, the CDR3 is TGTGCCAGCAGCTTAAGAACAGGGATGGCTTCACCCCTCCACTTT.

V usage is TRBV7-9 and J usage is TRBJ2-1; 7 bases are a match to TRBD2. The V and J ends lost 5 bases and 8 bases, in that order; junction bases with no gene match: 18. Germline-derived CDR1 and CDR2 are SEHNR and FQNEAQ (reference sequence). The CDR3 extends over 17 amino acids. The CDR3 here is CASSPKSRGSLTDEQFF. The CDR3 bases are TGTGCCAGCAGCCCGAAGTCCCGCGGGAGTTTGACTGATGAGCAGTTCTTC.

This clonotype has at least ten counts. The chain is built from TRBV11-2 and TRBJ2-5, with D perhaps TRBD1 or TRBD2 (6 bases each). The CDR3 sequence is 16 residues long. Germline-derived CDR1 and CDR2 are SGHAT and FQNNGV. V gave up 1 base and J gave up 3 bases, with 15 bases separating them. CDR3 bases: TGTGCCAGCAGCTTAGCTCGAGGGGGGCAGAAAGAGACCCAGTACTTC. Protein sequence: CASSLARGGQKETQYF.

In regard to this clonotype: A much more abundant neighbour one base away suggests this may be a read error. J is TRBJ2-7 and V is TRBV13; D ambiguous. The CDR3 contains 12 residues. Between the trimmed V and J ends, which lost 5 bases and 3 bases, there was a span of 8 bases. Germline V gene data show CDR1 as PRHDT and CDR2 as FYEKMQ (reference sequence). This CDR3 is CASSPPNYEQYF. The CDR3 DNA reads as TGTGCCAGCAGCCCTCCTAACTACGAGCAGTACTTC.

Here the CDR3 DNA reads TGTGCCAGCAGCTCACCGGGACTAGCGGCTTACGAGCAGTACTTC. Protein: CASSSPGLAAYEQYF. V usage is TRBV7-9 and J usage is TRBJ2-7; TRBD2 agrees at 11 bases. CDR1 and CDR2 from the germline V gene are SEHNR and FQNEAQ (reference sequence). The trim removed 4 bases at V and 4 bases at J, leaving 6 bases unmatched. The CDR3 is 15 residues long.

Only a few counts were recorded for this clonotype. V and J are TRBV6-2 or TRBV6-3 and TRBJ1-3; D not resolved. The CDR3 runs to 18 residues. Looked up from germline, CDR1 is MNHEY and CDR2 is SVGEGT. V lost 2 bases and J lost 0, with 17 bases in between. The CDR3 reads CASSYESGNGPSGNTIYF. The CDR3, as DNA: TGTGCCAGCAGTTACGAGTCGGGGAACGGACCCTCTGGAAACACCATATATTTT.